The TCR beta chain described here comes from a study of shared T cell receptors in the human thymus. This table comes from immunoSEQ multiplex PCR, and its TCRdb copy is limited to in-frame clones, with some not included. The sample has over 450,000 clones, around 78% seen once. This clone occurred a few times. This same sample was also part of a study on human thymus T cells.

The sequence was obtained from a boy under two years old with a congenital heart defect. Source material: thymocytes.

CDR3 residues: CASSPRGSGGNQPQHF. The CDR3 DNA reads TGTGCCAGCAGTCCCCGAGGGTCCGGGGGCAATCAGCCCCAGCATTTT. The chain joins TRBV25-1 to TRBJ1-5, with D uncertain. The CDR3 has 16 amino acids. The germline V gene encodes CDR1 MGHDK and CDR2 SYGVNS. V was trimmed by 5 bases and J by 2 bases, leaving 16 bases between them.